The entry that follows covers one T cell receptor (beta chain) sequence. This sample was included in a study of preoperative IRX-2 immunotherapy in early breast cancer. TCRdb keeps only in-frame clones here, not all; method: immunoSEQ multiplex PCR. The data hold 95,000 to 100,000 clones, with roughly 85% observed a single time. Documented treatment: preoperative locoregional IRX-2 cytokine immunotherapy. J was trimmed by 9 bases and V by 0 bases; bases with no gene match: 5. The CDR3 is 14 residues long. The V gene's germline CDR1 is KGHSH and CDR2 LQKENI. The chain recombines TRBV18 with TRBJ2-1, with TRBD2 identical over 7 bases. The sequencing here drew on tumor tissue, taken after IRX-2 immunotherapy. The clonotype comes from a human donor with breast cancer. The CDR3 spells CASSPPGGVSEQFF. CDR3 in DNA: TGTGCCAGCTCACCACCGGGGGGGGTGAGTGAGCAGTTCTTC.